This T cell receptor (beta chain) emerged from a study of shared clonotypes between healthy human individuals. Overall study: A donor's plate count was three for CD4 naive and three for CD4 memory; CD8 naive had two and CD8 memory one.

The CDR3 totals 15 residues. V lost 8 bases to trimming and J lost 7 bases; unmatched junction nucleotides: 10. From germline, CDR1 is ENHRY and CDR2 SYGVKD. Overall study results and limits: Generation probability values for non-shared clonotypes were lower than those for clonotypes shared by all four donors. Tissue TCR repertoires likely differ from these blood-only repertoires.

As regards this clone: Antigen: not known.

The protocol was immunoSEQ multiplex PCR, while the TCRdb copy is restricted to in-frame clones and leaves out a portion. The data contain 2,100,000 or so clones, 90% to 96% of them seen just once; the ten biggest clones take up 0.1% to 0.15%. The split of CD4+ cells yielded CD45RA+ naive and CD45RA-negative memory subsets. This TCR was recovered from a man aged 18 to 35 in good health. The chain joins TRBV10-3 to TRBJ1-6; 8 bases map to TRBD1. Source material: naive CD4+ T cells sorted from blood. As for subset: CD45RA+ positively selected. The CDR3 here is CAIGPAGTGNSPLHF. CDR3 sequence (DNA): TGTGCCATCGGGCCCGCGGGGACAGGAAATTCACCCCTCCACTTT.